Listed here are 8 T cell receptor beta chains from one sample, sequenced in a study of blood T cell repertoires in COVID-19. Sequenced by immunoSEQ multiplex PCR; TCRdb stores in-frame clones only, minus some. Here the sample spans 220,000 or so clones, around 90% being singletons. Sequenced: peripheral blood. Receptors originate from a man between 60 and 70 years old who had recovered from COVID-19.

The count of this clone is one. The chain is built from TRBV7-9 and TRBJ2-3, with 8 positions matching TRBD1. Germline CDR1 SEHNR, CDR2 FQNEAQ (reference sequence). The CDR3 totals 13 residues. V shed 2 bases, J shed 8 bases, and the junction held 3 bases outside the gene matches. The CDR3 loop reads CASSLQGAVTQYF. The CDR3 DNA is TGTGCCAGCAGCTTACAGGGGGCGGTTACGCAGTATTTT.

V gene TRBV2 combines with J gene TRBJ1-4, with D possibly being TRBD1 (5 bases). The germline V gene encodes CDR1 SNHLY and CDR2 FYNNEI. This CDR3 comprises 15 residues. The V end was cut by 4 bases, the J end by 3 bases, with 12 bases between. Written as DNA, the CDR3 is TGTGCCAGCAGTGGGGGGGGTAGAGCTAATGAAAAACTGTTTTTT. It codes for CASSGGGRANEKLFF.

V gene TRBV11-2 combines with J gene TRBJ2-5; tentative D call: TRBD1 (6 bases). CDR3 length: 14 amino acids. V was cut by 5 bases and J by 2 bases, with 12 bases left in between. Germline values: CDR1 SGHAT, CDR2 FQNNGV. The CDR3 spells CASSEVQGQETQYF. DNA of the CDR3: TGTGCCAGCAGCGAGGTACAGGGACAAGAGACCCAGTACTTC.

The chain recombines TRBV6-2 or TRBV6-3 with TRBJ2-7; no definite D call. V lost 2 bases and J 2 bases, leaving 13 bases between the germline ends. The CDR3 sequence is 15 residues long. The germline CDR1 and CDR2 sequences are MNHEY and SVGEGT. CDR3 coding DNA: TGTGCCAGCAGTTACAGCTGGCGCGGTACCTACGAGCAGTACTTC. Its protein product is CASSYSWRGTYEQYF.

The chain joins TRBV7-3 to TRBJ2-3, with 8 bases aligning to TRBD2. The CDR3 loop spans 14 amino acids. Germline V lookup: CDR1 SGHTA, CDR2 FQGTGA. V lost 5 bases, J lost 6 bases, and 7 bases stayed unmatched. CDR3 loop: CASSGGLAYDTQYF. Written as DNA, the CDR3 is TGTGCCAGCAGCGGAGGACTAGCTTATGATACGCAGTATTTT.

The chain links TRBV10-3 to TRBJ1-1; weak D call: TRBD1 (5 bases). The CDR3 covers 13 residues. With 7 bases removed from V and 6 bases from J, the gap between germline ends came to 15 bases. The germline V gene encodes CDR1 ENHRY and CDR2 SYGVKD. CDR3 bases: TGTGCCATCACAAGGGGTACACCGGCTGAAGCTTTCTTT. Translating gives CAITRGTPAEAFF.

The V gene is TRBV5-1, the J gene TRBJ2-1, with 12 bases lining up with TRBD1. From germline, CDR1 is SGHRS and CDR2 YFSETQ. V was pared by 2 bases and J by 9 bases, with 6 bases of the junction left unmatched. The CDR3 contains 15 residues. CDR3 residues: CASSLGTGGLSEQFF. The CDR3, as DNA: TGCGCCAGCAGCTTAGGGACAGGGGGCCTATCTGAGCAGTTCTTC.

This chain uses TRBV7-3 with TRBJ2-3; D unresolved. Germline assignment: CDR1 SGHTA and CDR2 FQGTGA. Trimming stripped 5 bases from V and 4 bases from J, with 7 bases between. This CDR3 is 12 amino acids long. In DNA form, the CDR3 reads TGTGCCAGCAGCCGAGGAGCAGATACGCAGTATTTT. It translates to CASSRGADTQYF. Full variable domain (remainder filled in from reference TRBV7-3 and TRBJ2-3): GAGVSQTPSNKVTEKGKYVELRCDPISGHTALYWYRQSLGQGPEFLIYFQGTGAADDSGLPNDRFFAVRPEGSVSTLKIQRTERGDSAVYLCASSRGADTQYFGPGTRLTVL.